This TCR beta chain was found in a study of radiotherapy plus CTLA-4 blockade in lung cancer. The repertoire was sequenced with immunoSEQ multiplex PCR; TCRdb's copy has only in-frame clones and lacks some. The sample includes approximately 76,000 clones, under 80% seen only once; the top ten take 4%. This CDR3 comprises 15 residues. V dropped 6 bases and J dropped 4 bases, with 19 bases sitting between them. The germline gives CDR1 SGHRS, CDR2 YFSETQ. This receptor was obtained from a human donor with non-small cell lung cancer who had a partial response to radiotherapy plus ipilimumab. Some clones in this sample may be carry-over from other donors' samples. Sequencing was performed on peripheral blood, taken from a patient treated with radiotherapy plus ipilimumab. The chain combines TRBV5-1 with TRBJ2-5, with a possible D match to TRBD1 (6 bases). The CDR3 DNA sequence: TGCGCCAGCAACTTAAACAGGGTTAGGGGAGAGACCCAGTACTTC. Translating gives CASNLNRVRGETQYF.